This TCR beta chain was identified in a study of blood T cells in healthy people across ages. Study-wide context: Per two T cells, about one barcoded beta molecule was captured through template switching. Broader study findings: It was the long-lived donors that had more naive CD4+ cells and higher diversity than aged donors. Older age went with lower TCR beta diversity per million T cells, in a roughly linear way. Strong correlation linked observed beta diversity and percent naive T cells.

This clonotype appeared a few times. Its antigen remains unknown. The CDR3 has 16 amino acids. Unmatched junction bases numbered 10, after V lost 5 bases and J lost 10 bases. From germline, CDR1 is SGHVS and CDR2 FQNEAQ. Through a sample-barcoded 5' primer and a J-beta primer mix, a second PCR was run for roughly 6 to 12 cycles. TCRdb analysed the 5' RACE reads with MiXCR anew, one entry per CDR3 protein. The sample lists 600,000 to 850,000 distinct CDR3 sequences, roughly 45% seen once, with approximately 22% in the top ten. This receptor was identified in an older woman in good health. The material sequenced was blood. V is TRBV7-8 and J is TRBJ2-3, with TRBD2 matching 15 bases. CDR3 loop: CASSLGLAGGLLAQYF. Here the CDR3 DNA reads TGTGCCAGCAGCCTAGGACTAGCGGGAGGGCTTTTGGCGCAGTATTTT. The full variable domain, rest sourced from reference TRBV7-8 and TRBJ2-3, is GAGVSQSPRYKVAKRGQDVALRCDPISGHVSLFWYQQALGQGPEFLTYFQNEAQLDKSGLPSDRFFAERPEGSVSTLKIQRTQQEDSAVYLCASSLGLAGGLLAQYFGPGTRLTVL.